Below, 8 T cell receptor beta chains from the same sample are listed, as sequenced in a study of T cells in localized non-small cell lung cancer. Clones were read by immunoSEQ multiplex PCR, and TCRdb kept only the in-frame ones, dropping some. This table has roughly 1,400 clones, less than 30% appearing once. Source: lung tumor tissue, taken before any cancer treatment. Receptor source: a male donor older than 55 with stage I squamous cell lung carcinoma.

The chain links TRBV18 to TRBJ1-2, with TRBD1 matching over 10 bases. With V trimmed by 3 bases and J by 3 bases, 4 bases remained unmatched. Germline CDR1 and CDR2: KGHSH and LQKENI. CDR3 size: 15 residues. CDR3 amino acids: CASSPRQGADYGYTF. For the CDR3, the DNA is TGTGCCAGCTCACCCCGACAGGGGGCGGACTATGGCTACACCTTC.

This chain links TRBV11-3 with TRBJ2-3; 13 nucleotides agree with TRBD2. The CDR3 covers 15 residues. CDR1 is SGHNT, CDR2 YENEEA, per germline. V lost 8 bases and J lost 4; bases outside the gene matches: 6. The CDR3 sequence is CASRGLAGESDTQYF. The CDR3 DNA is TGTGCCAGCCGAGGACTAGCGGGAGAATCAGATACGCAGTATTTT.

This clone was detected a few times. The CDR3 nucleotides read TGTGCCAGCAGCGTAGACGGAGGCACAGATACGCAGTATTTT. Amino acid sequence: CASSVDGGTDTQYF. This chain uses TRBV9 with TRBJ2-3; unclear D gene. Germline V gene data show CDR1 as SGDLS and CDR2 as YYNGEE. CDR3 length: 14 amino acids. Trimming shortened V by 0 bases and J by 1 base, and 6 bases separated the two germline ends.

The V gene is TRBV1, the J gene TRBJ2-7; the D segment call TRBD1 is taken from the table without a DNA check. TRBV1 is an annotated pseudogene. CDR3 length: 17 amino acids. CDR3 DNA: TGCGCCAGCAGCCAAGATTTCGGGACAGACTTATCTACGGAGCAGTACTTC. The encoded protein is CASSQDFGTDLSTEQYF.

The chain joins TRBV30 to TRBJ2-7; tentatively, D is TRBD1 (6 bases). The CDR3 contains 12 residues. Trimming stripped 7 bases from V and 2 bases from J, with 12 bases between. Germline lookup yields CDR1 GTSNPN and CDR2 SVGIG (reference sequence). The CDR3 sequence: CAFRTATYEQYF. For the CDR3, the DNA is TGTGCCTTTCGGACAGCAACCTACGAGCAGTACTTC.

The chain has TRBV11-3 and TRBJ1-2, with D maybe TRBD1 (5 bases). The CDR3 runs 16 residues. V lost 1 base, J lost 8 bases, and 20 bases lay in between. Germline V gene data show CDR1 as SGHNT and CDR2 as YENEEA. In DNA form, the CDR3 reads TGTGCCAGCAGCTTAGGGGGCCAGGGTGGATCGGGCGGCTACACCTTC. Encoded protein: CASSLGGQGGSGGYTF.

There are a few counts of this clone. CDR3 nucleotide sequence: TGTGCCAGCAGCGTAGAAAGGGGAGAGCAGTACTTC. The encoded protein is CASSVERGEQYF. This sequence joins TRBV9 and TRBJ2-7; TRBD1 is a possible D gene (5 bases). CDR1 and CDR2 from the germline V gene are SGDLS and YYNGEE. The CDR3 length is 12 residues. The V and J ends lost 0 bases and 7 bases respectively, with 8 bases between them.

The V gene is TRBV6-8, the J gene TRBJ2-3, with D possibly being TRBD2 (6 bases). The CDR3 has 15 amino acids. Trimming removed 5 bases from V and 2 bases from J, with 14 bases in between. Per germline, CDR1 MNHGY and CDR2 SAAAGT. The CDR3 sequence: CASSDGGLYTDTQYF. The CDR3 nucleotides read TGTGCCAGCAGTGACGGGGGACTTTACACAGATACGCAGTATTTT.